Listed below are T cell receptor beta chains from one sample, sequenced in a study of blood T cell repertoires in COVID-19. Sequencing used immunoSEQ multiplex PCR; TCRdb keeps in-frame clones, though not all of them. The data contain about 480,000 clones, less than 90% of them singletons. The sequencing sample was made of peripheral blood. These receptors all come from a woman in her forties or fifties with COVID-19, enrolled during active disease. Both conserved end residues are part of each CDR3. A D gene is named only where the DNA matches it firmly. Expanded clones are given a class, and other clones once, few, many or no size at all.

>NA|TRBJ2-3|NA|TRBV14
TGTGCCAGCAGCCAAGTAAGAACCGCCAGGACAGATACGCAGTATTTT
CASSQVRTARTDTQYF
>NA|TRBJ2-1|TRBD2|TRBV13
TGTGCCAGCAGCGCGTGGACTAGCGGGGGACCTGAGCAGTTCTTC
CASSAWTSGGPEQFF
>once|TRBJ1-6|TRBD1|TRBV6-5
TGTGCCAGCAGTTCCGGGACAGGGGGCTTTGGGTCACCCCTCCACTTT
CASSSGTGGFGSPLHF
>NA|TRBJ1-2|TRBD1|TRBV6-5
TGTGCCAGCAGCCCGGGACAGGGGCGGAGCTACACCTTC
CASSPGQGRSYTF
>NA|TRBJ1-5|NA|TRBV18
TGTGCCAGCTCAGGGGGCGCCCGGGGCAATCAGCCCCAGCATTTT
CASSGGARGNQPQHF
>NA|TRBJ2-2|TRBD1|TRBV29-1
TGCAGCGCCGGGGCGGGACAGGGCACGGGGGAGCTGTTTTTT
CSAGAGQGTGELFF
>NA|TRBJ2-4|NA|TRBV11-2
TGTGCCAGCAGCTCACTACAGGGAACCAAAAACATTCAGTACTTC
CASSSLQGTKNIQYF
>NA|TRBJ2-3|TRBD2|TRBV9
TGTGCCAGCAGCGGTCCATCTCTCGAGGGACTAGCGGGGAGCACAGATACGCAGTATTTT
CASSGPSLEGLAGSTDTQYF
>NA|TRBJ2-1|TRBD2|TRBV9
TGTGCCAGCAGCCCCCGCCTAGCGGGGGGCCTTGTCACGTCGCCATACAATGAGCAGTTCTTC
CASSPRLAGGLVTSPYNEQFF
>NA|TRBJ2-4|NA|TRBV23-1
TGCGCCAGCAGTCAAAATAGTCTAGCCAAAAACATTCAGTACTTC
CASSQNSLAKNIQYF
>NA|TRBJ1-4|TRBD1|TRBV15
TGTGCCACCAGCGGACAGGGTGCAACTAATGAAAAACTGTTTTTT
CATSGQGATNEKLFF
>few|TRBJ1-3|NA|TRBV9
TGTGCCAGCAGCGTAGTACCCGGACTCCAGTCTGGAAACACCATATATTTT
CASSVVPGLQSGNTIYF
>NA|TRBJ1-2|TRBD1|TRBV29-1
TGCAGCGTTGAAACCCAGGGGGCGAGAGGCTACACCTTC
CSVETQGARGYTF
>few|TRBJ1-6|TRBD1|TRBV30
TGTGCCTGGAAGGAGACAGGGGTCTCACCCCTCCACTTT
CAWKETGVSPLHF
>NA|TRBJ2-1|TRBD2|TRBV9
TGTGCCAGCAGCGTAGGCATAAGCGGGGGGCCAGACAATGAGCAGTTCTTC
CASSVGISGGPDNEQFF
>NA|TRBJ1-6|TRBD1|TRBV19
TGTGCCAGTAGTATCGGACAGGGATTCCGGTCACCCCTCCACTTT
CASSIGQGFRSPLHF
>NA|TRBJ1-2|NA|TRBV6-6
TGTGCCAGCAGTTACTCGATAGGCGGTGGCTACACCTTC
CASSYSIGGGYTF
>few|TRBJ1-1|TRBD1|TRBV27
TGTGCCAGCAGCCACTTTCAGGGGGCGATAACTGAAGCTTTCTTT
CASSHFQGAITEAFF
>NA|TRBJ1-4|NA|TRBV2
TGTGCCAGCAGTGAAGGTGGCAGGGAAAAACTGTTTTTT
CASSEGGREKLFF
>NA|TRBJ1-3|TRBD1|TRBV27
TGTGCCAGCAGTTTAGACAGGGCGTCTGGAAACACCATATATTTT
CASSLDRASGNTIYF
>NA|TRBJ1-3|NA|TRBV9
NA
CASSVGRGSLAF
>NA|TRBJ2-1|NA|TRBV27
TGTGCCAGCAGTTTTCGCAGGGCGAGTGAGCAGTTCTTC
CASSFRRASEQFF
>NA|TRBJ2-1|TRBD2|TRBV5-1
TGCGCCAGCAGCCCGGGACTAGCGGGAGACAATGAGCAGTTCTTC
CASSPGLAGDNEQFF
>NA|TRBJ1-2|NA|TRBV19
TGTGCCAGTACCGTAACCTCCTCAGGGGACTATGGCTACACCTTC
CASTVTSSGDYGYTF
>once|TRBJ1-2|NA|TRBV6-2/TRBV6-3
TGTGCCAGCAGTTACTCAAATGGCAGAAGAACTAACTATGGCTACACCTTC
CASSYSNGRRTNYGYTF
>NA|TRBJ2-3|NA|TRBV7-2
TGTGCCAGCAGCTTAGCGGCGGGTTCCGCAGATACGCAGTATTTT
CASSLAAGSADTQYF
>NA|TRBJ2-1|TRBD2|TRBV3-1/TRBV3-2
TGTGCCAGCAGCCGACTCGGGACTAGGGTTAACAATGAGCAGTTCTTC
CASSRLGTRVNNEQFF
>NA|TRBJ1-3|NA|TRBV19
TGTGCCAGTAGCATAATGAGGGAGGAGAACACCATATATTTT
CASSIMREENTIYF
>NA|TRBJ2-7|TRBD1|TRBV27
TGTGCCAGCAGTGCATCCGGAGGACAGGGATTATACGAGCAGTACTTC
CASSASGGQGLYEQYF
>NA|TRBJ2-2|TRBD1|TRBV19
TGTGCCAGTAGTAGTCCGGCGAACAGGGGCACCGGGGAGCTGTTTTTT
CASSSPANRGTGELFF
>once|TRBJ2-2|TRBD2|TRBV2
TGTGCCAGCAGAGATACCCTAGCGGGGGGCGAGCTGTTTTTT
CASRDTLAGGELFF
>NA|TRBJ1-2|TRBD1|TRBV19
TGTGCCAGTGCCCCTTGGGACAGCTCCAACGGCTACACCTTC
CASAPWDSSNGYTF
>NA|TRBJ2-7|TRBD1|TRBV13
TGTGCCAGCACCCCAGGGACAGGGAAAAGCGAGCAGTACTTC
CASTPGTGKSEQYF
>NA|TRBJ1-1|TRBD1|TRBV19
TGTGCCAGTAGTTGGAGACAGGGTTCCACTGAAGCTTTCTTT
CASSWRQGSTEAFF
>NA|TRBJ2-4|NA|TRBV12-3/TRBV12-4
TGTGCCAGCAACTTGGGGGGTGACATTCAGTACTTC
CASNLGGDIQYF
>NA|TRBJ2-3|NA|TRBV5-1
TGCGCCAGCAGCTTGGGTAGTGAGGATACGCAGTATTTT
CASSLGSEDTQYF
>NA|TRBJ1-6|NA|TRBV5-1
TGCGCCAGCAGCTTGGCCGGGGGGTTTGGTTCACCCCTCCACTTT
CASSLAGGFGSPLHF
>NA|TRBJ1-4|TRBD1|TRBV20-1
TGCAGTGCTAGTAGGAAGCAGGGGGTAAAACTGTTTTTT
CSASRKQGVKLFF
>few|TRBJ1-1|TRBD1|TRBV5-8
TGTGCCAGCAGCTCCGGACAGGGATTAGCTGAAGCTTTCTTT
CASSSGQGLAEAFF
>NA|TRBJ1-4|TRBD1|TRBV5-4
TGTGCCAGCAGCTTGGACAGGGGGGAAAAACTGTTTTTT
CASSLDRGEKLFF
>NA|TRBJ2-5|TRBD1|TRBV19
TGTGCCAGTAGTATCTCAGGGGGCATTCAAGAGACCCAGTACTTC
CASSISGGIQETQYF
>NA|TRBJ1-5|NA|TRBV5-5
TGTGCCAGCAGCTTCGCGGCCCATAGCAATCAGCCCCAGCATTTT
CASSFAAHSNQPQHF
>NA|TRBJ1-4|TRBD1|TRBV7-9
TGTGCCAGCAGCCCCCGGGACAGTTATAATGAAAAACTGTTTTTT
CASSPRDSYNEKLFF
>NA|TRBJ1-6|NA|TRBV6-5
TGTGCCAGCAGTTACTCCCAGGGATCACCCCTCCACTTT
CASSYSQGSPLHF
>NA|TRBJ2-3|NA|TRBV18
TGTGCCAGCTCTTTTAGGGGCGAGTTCACAGATACGCAGTATTTT
CASSFRGEFTDTQYF
>NA|TRBJ1-4|NA|TRBV5-4
TGTGCCAGCAGCTTGGATGGGGGCGGGACTAATGAAAAACTGTTTTTT
CASSLDGGGTNEKLFF
>NA|TRBJ2-6|NA|TRBV7-3
TGTGCCAGCAGCCCAGAGGGTAGCTCTGGGGCCAACGTCCTGACTTTC
CASSPEGSSGANVLTF
>NA|TRBJ2-3|TRBD2|TRBV4-2
TGTGCCAGCAGCCAAGGGCTAGCGGGGCAAGATACGCAGTATTTT
CASSQGLAGQDTQYF
>NA|TRBJ1-1|NA|TRBV4-2
TGTGCCAGCAGCCAATCCCCCACGGGACAAGAAGCTTTCTTT
CASSQSPTGQEAFF
>NA|TRBJ1-1|NA|TRBV2
TGTGCCAGCAGGGATTCGCCCTCTAGGACTGAAGCTTTCTTT
CASRDSPSRTEAFF
>NA|TRBJ1-1|NA|TRBV5-4
TGTGCCAGCAGCTTGATTGGAACCCAGGGTACTGAAGCTTTCTTT
CASSLIGTQGTEAFF
>NA|TRBJ1-2|NA|TRBV9
TGTGCCAGCAGCGCTCGACAGGACACTAACTATGGCTACACCTTC
CASSARQDTNYGYTF
>NA|TRBJ2-7|TRBD1|TRBV5-6
TGTGCCAGCAGCCCCAGGGGGTATCCCTACGAGCAGTACTTC
CASSPRGYPYEQYF
>once|TRBJ2-1|TRBD1|TRBV7-8
TGTGCCAGCAGTAAAACCCGACAGGGCCATGAGCAGTTCTTC
CASSKTRQGHEQFF
>NA|TRBJ2-1|NA|TRBV18
TGTGCCAGCTCATCGCGACAGGACTTGGAGCAGTTCTTC
CASSSRQDLEQFF
>few|TRBJ1-1|TRBD1|TRBV3-1/TRBV3-2
TGTGCCAGCAGCGCGACAGGGGACACTGAAGCTTTCTTT
CASSATGDTEAFF
>NA|TRBJ1-6|NA|TRBV12-5
TGTGCTAGTGGTTTGGAGCAGGGGACACCCCTCCACTTT
CASGLEQGTPLHF
>NA|TRBJ1-4|NA|TRBV30
TGTGCCAGTAAGGACAGCTTTAATGAAAAACTGTTTTTT
CASKDSFNEKLFF
>NA|TRBJ2-7|TRBD1|TRBV5-6
TGTGCCAGCAGCTTGACCATGGGACAGGAACCCTACGAGCAGTACTTC
CASSLTMGQEPYEQYF
>NA|TRBJ1-5|NA|TRBV28
TGTGCCAGCAGTGGGCCCCAACCCCTCAATCAGCCCCAGCATTTT
CASSGPQPLNQPQHF